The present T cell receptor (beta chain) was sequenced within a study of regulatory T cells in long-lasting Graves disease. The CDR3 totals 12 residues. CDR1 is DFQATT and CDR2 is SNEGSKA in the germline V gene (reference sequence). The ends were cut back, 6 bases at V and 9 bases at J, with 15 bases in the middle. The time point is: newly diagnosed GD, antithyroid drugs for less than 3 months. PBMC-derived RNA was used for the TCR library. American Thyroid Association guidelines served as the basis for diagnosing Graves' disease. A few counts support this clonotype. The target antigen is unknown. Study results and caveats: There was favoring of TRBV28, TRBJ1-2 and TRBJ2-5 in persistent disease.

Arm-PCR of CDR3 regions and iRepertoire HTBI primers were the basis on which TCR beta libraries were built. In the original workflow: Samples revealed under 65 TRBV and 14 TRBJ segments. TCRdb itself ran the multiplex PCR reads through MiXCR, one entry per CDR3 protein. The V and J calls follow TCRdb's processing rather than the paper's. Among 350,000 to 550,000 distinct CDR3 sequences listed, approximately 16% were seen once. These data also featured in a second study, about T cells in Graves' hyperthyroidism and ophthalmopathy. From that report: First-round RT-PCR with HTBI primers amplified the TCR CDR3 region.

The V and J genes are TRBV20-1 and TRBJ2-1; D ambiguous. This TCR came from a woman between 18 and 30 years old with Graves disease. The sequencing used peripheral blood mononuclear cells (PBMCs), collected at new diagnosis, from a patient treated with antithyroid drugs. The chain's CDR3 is CSAPDLGLEQFF. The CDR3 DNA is TGCAGTGCCCCCGATTTGGGCCTTGAGCAGTTCTTC.